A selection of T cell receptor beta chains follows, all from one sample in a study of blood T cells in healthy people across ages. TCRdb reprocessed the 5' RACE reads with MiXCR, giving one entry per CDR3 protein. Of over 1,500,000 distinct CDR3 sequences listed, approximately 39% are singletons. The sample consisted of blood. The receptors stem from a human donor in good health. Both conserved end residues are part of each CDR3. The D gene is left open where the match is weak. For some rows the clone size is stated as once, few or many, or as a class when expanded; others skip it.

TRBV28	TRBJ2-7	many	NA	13	CASRRDRSNEQYF
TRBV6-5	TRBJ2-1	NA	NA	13	CASSPSAYNVQFF
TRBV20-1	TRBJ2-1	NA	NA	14	CSARDPQGGYEQFF
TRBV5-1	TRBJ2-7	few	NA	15	CASSREGSGVHEQYF
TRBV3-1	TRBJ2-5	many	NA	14	CASSPPGTPETQYF
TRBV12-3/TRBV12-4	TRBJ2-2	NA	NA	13	CASQDTNTGELFF
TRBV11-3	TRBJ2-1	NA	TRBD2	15	CASSPDPTSGNEQFF
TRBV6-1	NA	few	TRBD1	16	CASSAPGQGHSYEQYF
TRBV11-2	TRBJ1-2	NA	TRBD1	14	CAGSLSGRGHGYTF
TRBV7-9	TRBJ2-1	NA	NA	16	CASSYSGGLTGNEQFF
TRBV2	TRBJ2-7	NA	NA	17	CASSGADKTSSGYEQYF
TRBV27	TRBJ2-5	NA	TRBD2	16	CATRLAGATSEETQYF
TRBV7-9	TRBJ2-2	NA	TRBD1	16	CASRPPGQGNTGELFF
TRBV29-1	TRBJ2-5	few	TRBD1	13	CSVKTGVGETQYF
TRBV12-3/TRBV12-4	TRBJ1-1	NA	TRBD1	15	CASSLAGQGPTEAFF
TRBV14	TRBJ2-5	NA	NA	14	CASSRARAQETQYF
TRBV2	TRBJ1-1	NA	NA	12	CASSENSGEAFF
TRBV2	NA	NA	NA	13	CASSGQRWETQYF
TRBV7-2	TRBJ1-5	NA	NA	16	CASSLWVGQCNQPQHF
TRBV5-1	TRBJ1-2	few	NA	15	CASSLIGREEGGYTF
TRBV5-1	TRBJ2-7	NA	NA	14	CASSLGGSHYEQYF
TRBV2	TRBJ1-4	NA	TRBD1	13	CAGQDRGDEKLFF
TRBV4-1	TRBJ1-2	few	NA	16	CASSQQPTRQDYGYTF
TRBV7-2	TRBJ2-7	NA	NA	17	CASRTTVEAGSSYEQYF
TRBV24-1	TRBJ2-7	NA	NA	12	CATSDLKGEQYF
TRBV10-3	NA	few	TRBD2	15	CAISESTSGEETQYF
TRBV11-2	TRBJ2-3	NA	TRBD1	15	CASSWGDRGGDTQYF
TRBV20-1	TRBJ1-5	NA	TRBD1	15	CSARAGTESNQPQHF